This TCR beta chain appears in the sequencing data of a study of OX40 agonist ivuxolimab in advanced cancers. The study, taken as a whole, reports: Clonal expansion from baseline to week 6 occurred in both CD4+ and CD8+ T cells.

This CDR3 has 14 residues. V lost 3 bases, J lost 5 bases, and 13 bases lay in between. The germline gives CDR1 LNHDA, CDR2 SQIVND (reference sequence). A note on this clone: The target antigen is unknown.

Sequencing used immunoSEQ multiplex PCR; TCRdb keeps in-frame clones, though not all of them. The sample lists some 110,000 clones; approximately 90% were seen once. The V and J genes are TRBV19 and TRBJ1-1; D not certain. The material was CD4+ or CD8+ T cells sorted from blood, obtained in a trial of the OX40 agonist ivuxolimab. The receptor was derived from an adult with an advanced solid tumor such as melanoma, head and neck, liver or kidney cancer. In DNA, the CDR3 is TGTGCCAGTAGTATGAGGGAGATGGGGACTGAAGCTTTCTTT. This sequence encodes CASSMREMGTEAFF.